Shown below are 29 T cell receptor beta chains from a single sample sequenced in a study of shared clonotypes between healthy human individuals. CD45RO negativity and positive selection for CCR7 defined naive CD8 cells, a population that excluded terminally differentiated effector memory CD45RA+ cells. Method: immunoSEQ multiplex PCR; TCRdb's copy keeps in-frame clones and lacks some. Counted here are 800,000 or so clones, about 96% occurring once; the ten biggest clones make up around 0.21%. Sequenced sample: naive CD8+ T cells sorted from blood. The receptors originated from a man younger than 45 in good health.

The gene calls are TRBV27 and TRBJ2-7; unclear D gene. V lost 5 bases to trimming and J lost 3 bases, with 11 bases between them. Germline V gene lookup returns CDR1 MNHEY and CDR2 SMNVEV (reference sequence). This CDR3 region has 13 residues. CDR3 sequence reads: CASSPGRNYEQYF. CDR3 DNA sequence: TGTGCCAGCAGTCCCGGACGGAACTACGAGCAGTACTTC.

The CDR3 bases are TGTGCCAGCAGCTTAGGCCTCCTTGGACTAGCGGGAGCCTACGAGCAGTACTTC. This translates into CASSLGLLGLAGAYEQYF. The chain employs TRBV7-2 and TRBJ2-7; 13 positions agree with TRBD2. Germline lookup yields CDR1 SGHTA and CDR2 FQGNSA. Trimming took 1 base from V and 2 from J; bases not matched to a gene: 8. The CDR3 runs 18 residues.

The CDR3 sequence is CASSGRGANTGELFF. The CDR3 DNA sequence: TGTGCCAGCAGCGGTAGGGGAGCGAACACCGGGGAGCTGTTTTTT. The chain couples TRBV11-3 to TRBJ2-2; D is perhaps TRBD1 or TRBD2 (5 bases each). CDR3 length equals 15 residues. The germline V gene encodes CDR1 SGHNT and CDR2 YENEEA. The V end was cut by 5 bases, the J end by 0 bases, with 10 bases between.

This chain joins TRBV7-8 and TRBJ2-2; D may be TRBD1 or TRBD2 (5 bases each). The CDR3 loop spans 15 amino acids. CDR1 and CDR2 from the germline V gene are SGHVS and FQNEAQ. The V end was cut by 8 bases, the J end by 0 bases, with 13 bases between. Here the CDR3 reads CASSLMGANTGELFF. As DNA, the CDR3 is TGTGCCAGCTCTTTGATGGGGGCGAACACCGGGGAGCTGTTTTTT.

The chain couples TRBV28 to TRBJ2-5; D may be TRBD2 (6 bases). The CDR3 loop spans 15 amino acids. The germline V gene encodes CDR1 MDHEN and CDR2 SYDVKM. Trimming stripped 8 bases from V and 3 bases from J, with 19 bases between. CDR3 bases: TGTGCCAGCGGCCATGGTCCAGGAGGGGAAGAGACCCAGTACTTC. This sequence encodes CASGHGPGGEETQYF.

The chain joins TRBV28 to TRBJ1-4; D gene ambiguous. The CDR3 is made up of 13 amino acids. The V end was cut by 7 bases, the J end by 0 bases, with 6 bases between. Germline V gives CDR1 MDHEN, CDR2 SYDVKM. CDR3 region: CASIGPTNEKLFF. The DNA of the CDR3 is TGTGCCAGCATCGGTCCAACTAATGAAAAACTGTTTTTT.

The genes are TRBV9 and TRBJ1-2; tentatively, D is TRBD1 (6 bases). The CDR3 is made up of 14 amino acids. V was shortened by 3 bases and J by 8 bases, with 17 bases between the two germline ends. The V gene's germline CDR1 is SGDLS and CDR2 YYNGEE. CDR3 coding DNA: TGTGCCAGCAGCGCCAACAGGGCTCTGGGGGGCTACACCTTC. As protein: CASSANRALGGYTF.

This clone was observed a single time. The chain carries TRBV5-1 and TRBJ2-5, with 9 bases matching TRBD2. This CDR3 is 18 amino acids long. In germline, CDR1 is SGHRS, CDR2 YFSETQ. V dropped 2 bases and J dropped 5; count of bases not matched to a gene: 16. CDR3 in amino acids: CASSLTWDRVAGEETQYF. CDR3 nucleotide sequence: TGCGCCAGCAGCTTAACATGGGATAGGGTAGCGGGAGAGGAGACCCAGTACTTC.

This chain links TRBV5-1 with TRBJ2-7; 8 positions match TRBD1. CDR3 length: 14 amino acids. Trimming took 0 bases from V and 6 from J; bases not matched to a gene: 5. Germline-derived CDR1 and CDR2 are SGHRS and YFSETQ. The CDR3 region has the DNA TGCGCCAGCAGCTTGGGACAGGGGATCGGCGAGCAGTACTTC. Translated: CASSLGQGIGEQYF.

About this clone itself: The sample holds other DNA sequences that translate to the same CDR3. The chain employs TRBV5-1 and TRBJ2-2; D is unresolved. Trimming took off 0 bases at V and 5 bases at J, with 5 bases between the two ends. The CDR3 runs 13 residues. CDR1 SGHRS and CDR2 YFSETQ come from the germline V gene. The CDR3 DNA is TGCGCCAGCAGCTTGGCCGGGACCGGGGAGCTGTTTTTT. Protein sequence: CASSLAGTGELFF. Together with reference TRBV5-1 and TRBJ2-2, the CDR3 gives the full variable domain: KAGVTQTPRYLIKTRGQQVTLSCSPISGHRSVSWYQQTPGQGLQFLFEYFSETQRNKGNFPGRFSGRQFSNSRSEMNVSTLELGDSALYLCASSLAGTGELFFGEGSRLTVL.

The gene calls are TRBV5-6 and TRBJ2-7; the match to TRBD2 covers 16 bases. The V and J ends lost 3 bases and 4 bases, in that order; junction bases with no gene match: 10. This CDR3 contains 18 residues. Germline loops: CDR1 SGHDT, CDR2 YYEEEE. The CDR3 reads CASSSRGLAGGPRYEQYF. Here the CDR3 DNA reads TGTGCCAGCAGCTCCCGGGGACTAGCGGGAGGGCCTCGATACGAGCAGTACTTC.

The genes are TRBV6-5 and TRBJ2-3, with D unclear. The CDR3 is 11 amino acids. Trimming stripped 8 bases from V and 6 bases from J, with 9 bases between. Germline CDR1 MNHEY, CDR2 SVGAGI. The CDR3 coding sequence is TGTGCCAGCGCAGCTCGGGATACGCAGTATTTT. Amino acid sequence: CASAARDTQYF.

The J gene is TRBJ2-1, the V gene TRBV13; D not resolved. The CDR3 has 17 amino acids. The V end was cut by 3 bases, the J end by 5 bases, with 20 bases between. Germline values: CDR1 PRHDT, CDR2 FYEKMQ (reference sequence). CDR3: CASSFRPADLSHNEQFF. CDR3 DNA: TGTGCCAGCAGCTTCAGACCCGCCGATTTAAGTCACAATGAGCAGTTCTTC.

This chain uses TRBV29-1 with TRBJ2-7; D is perhaps TRBD1 (7 bases). There are 14 residues in the CDR3. V dropped 3 bases and J dropped 1 base, with 13 bases sitting between them. The germline CDR1 and CDR2 sequences are SQVTM and ANQGSEA. CDR3 sequence (DNA): TGCAGCGTTGATGGAGGGGGCGAGTCCTACGAGCAGTACTTC. This gives the protein CSVDGGGESYEQYF.

Comments on this clone: Other DNA sequences from this sample encode an identical CDR3 as well. This chain joins TRBV7-9 and TRBJ2-7; D uncertain. Trimming removed 4 bases at V and 0 bases at J, with 7 bases between. Germline V CDR1 and CDR2: SEHNR, FQNEAQ (reference sequence). This CDR3 comprises 13 residues. The CDR3: CASSSKSSYEQYF. DNA of the CDR3: TGTGCCAGCAGCTCTAAAAGCTCCTACGAGCAGTACTTC.

The chain carries TRBV6-5 and TRBJ2-5; D uncertain. This CDR3 has 12 residues. Trimming removed 8 bases at V and 2 bases at J, with 9 bases between. In germline, CDR1 is MNHEY, CDR2 SVGAGI. The CDR3 here is CASGGDQETQYF. In nucleotides, the CDR3 is TGTGCCAGCGGTGGGGATCAAGAGACCCAGTACTTC.

This rearrangement joins TRBV19 to TRBJ2-7; 8 nucleotides align to TRBD2. V dropped 3 bases and J dropped 6; count of bases not matched to a gene: 7. Germline loops: CDR1 LNHDA, CDR2 SQIVND (reference sequence). CDR3 length: 14 residues. CDR3 in amino acids: CASSIHSGTFEQYF. Here the CDR3 DNA reads TGTGCCAGTAGTATCCATAGCGGGACCTTCGAGCAGTACTTC.

The chain employs TRBV4-2 and TRBJ2-1, with D possibly matching TRBD2 (6 bases). The germline V gene encodes CDR1 LGHNA and CDR2 YNFKEQ. With 4 bases removed from V and 0 bases from J, the gap between germline ends came to 10 bases. The length of the CDR3 is 15 residues. For the CDR3, the DNA is TGTGCCAGCAGCCCGGGACTGGACTCCTACAATGAGCAGTTCTTC. This sequence encodes CASSPGLDSYNEQFF.

The genes are TRBV7-9 and TRBJ2-5, with 8 bases aligning to TRBD2. Looked up from germline, CDR1 is SEHNR and CDR2 is FQNEAQ (reference sequence). J lost 1 base, V lost 7 bases, and 8 bases had no gene match. The CDR3 is 15 residues long. The CDR3 DNA sequence: TGTGCCAGCACCCCCGGGGGGGGTCTCCAAGAGACCCAGTACTTC. It encodes CASTPGGGLQETQYF.

The J gene is TRBJ2-7, the V gene TRBV7-2; possibly TRBD1 for D (6 bases). This CDR3 region has 14 residues. In germline, CDR1 is SGHTA, CDR2 FQGNSA. V lost 5 bases and J 2 bases, leaving 13 bases between the germline ends. This chain's CDR3 is CASSLTGYTYEQYF. CDR3 coding DNA: TGTGCCAGCAGCCTCACAGGGTACACCTACGAGCAGTACTTC.

The sample holds one count of this clone. V usage is TRBV7-9 and J usage is TRBJ2-1; 7 bases are shared with TRBD1. Trimming took 5 bases from V and 8 from J; bases not matched to a gene: 15. The CDR3 is 16 residues long. The V gene's germline CDR1 is SEHNR and CDR2 FQNEAQ (reference sequence). This CDR3 reads CASSRRARGRVDEQFF. The CDR3 DNA is TGTGCCAGCAGCCGTAGGGCCAGGGGGAGAGTGGATGAGCAGTTCTTC.

The rearrangement uses TRBV4-3 and TRBJ1-4, with D maybe TRBD1 (5 bases). Germline V gene sequence: CDR1 LGHNA, CDR2 YSLEER. CDR3 size: 17 residues. Trimming removed 0 bases from V and 7 bases from J, with 18 bases in between. DNA of the CDR3: TGCGCCAGCAGCCAAGAGGGGATGCGGGGCGGATTTGAAAAACTGTTTTTT. Residues: CASSQEGMRGGFEKLFF.

This chain joins TRBV27 and TRBJ2-1, with 7 positions matching TRBD2. The CDR3 length is 16 residues. The V gene's germline CDR1 is MNHEY and CDR2 SMNVEV (reference sequence). After removal of 0 bases from V and 0 bases from J, the junction contained 2 bases not matched to a gene. The CDR3 DNA follows: TGTGCCAGCAGTTTATCCCCTAGCGGCTCCTACAATGAGCAGTTCTTC. This codes for CASSLSPSGSYNEQFF.

The chain joins TRBV2 to TRBJ2-7; D assignment may be TRBD1 or TRBD2 (5 bases each). The CDR3 length is 17 residues. V shed 3 bases and J shed 3 bases, with 21 bases lying between them. CDR1 is SNHLY and CDR2 is FYNNEI in the germline V gene. The CDR3: CASSDLASRDPVYEQYF. Here the CDR3 DNA reads TGTGCCAGCAGTGACCTCGCTTCCAGGGACCCGGTCTACGAGCAGTACTTC.

The J gene is TRBJ1-1, the V gene TRBV5-4; D remains ambiguous. Trimming took 0 bases from V and 10 from J, leaving 10 bases between them. Looked up from germline, CDR1 is SGHNT and CDR2 is YYREEE (reference sequence). This CDR3 region has 12 residues. The CDR3 loop reads CASSLGRQRAFF. The CDR3 DNA follows: TGTGCCAGCAGCTTGGGACGGCAAAGAGCTTTCTTT.

About this clone: Different DNA sequences within this sample yield the same CDR3. V usage is TRBV11-3 and J usage is TRBJ1-1; weak D call: TRBD1 (6 bases). Per the germline V gene, CDR1 is SGHNT and CDR2 is YENEEA. Trimming took off 0 bases at V and 4 bases at J, with 12 bases between the two ends. This CDR3 spans 15 amino acids. CDR3 loop: CASSLDGGAGTEAFF. The CDR3, as DNA: TGTGCCAGCAGCTTAGACGGGGGCGCGGGCACTGAAGCTTTCTTT. Full variable domain (missing parts from reference TRBV11-3 and TRBJ1-1): EAGVVQSPRYKIIEKKQPVAFWCNPISGHNTLYWYLQNLGQGPELLIRYENEEAVDDSQLPKDRFSAERLKGVDSTLKIQPAELGDSAVYLCASSLDGGAGTEAFFGQGTRLTVV.

J is TRBJ2-1 and V is TRBV28; 9 nucleotides align to TRBD1. CDR1 MDHEN and CDR2 SYDVKM come from the germline V gene. The CDR3 runs 14 residues. After removal of 7 bases from V and 4 bases from J, the junction contained 5 bases not matched to a gene. CDR3 protein: CASTNRGHYNEQFF. The CDR3 bases are TGTGCCAGCACCAACAGGGGGCATTACAATGAGCAGTTCTTC.

Of note for this clone: Other DNA sequences from this sample encode an identical CDR3 as well. This chain uses TRBV7-9 with TRBJ2-7; no reliable D call. There are 11 residues in the CDR3. Trimming cost V 4 bases and J 2 bases, with 3 bases left between them. The germline gives CDR1 SEHNR, CDR2 FQNEAQ (reference sequence). CDR3 loop: CASSSAYEQYF. The CDR3 DNA reads as TGTGCCAGCAGCTCTGCCTACGAGCAGTACTTC.

V gene TRBV11-2 combines with J gene TRBJ1-2; D is perhaps TRBD1 (6 bases). Germline CDR1 and CDR2: SGHAT and FQNNGV. Deletions cut 3 bases from V and 4 bases from J, with 9 bases between. The CDR3 loop spans 13 amino acids. CDR3 DNA: TGTGCCAGCAGCTTGGGGGGCTCCTATGGCTACACCTTC. Translated: CASSLGGSYGYTF.